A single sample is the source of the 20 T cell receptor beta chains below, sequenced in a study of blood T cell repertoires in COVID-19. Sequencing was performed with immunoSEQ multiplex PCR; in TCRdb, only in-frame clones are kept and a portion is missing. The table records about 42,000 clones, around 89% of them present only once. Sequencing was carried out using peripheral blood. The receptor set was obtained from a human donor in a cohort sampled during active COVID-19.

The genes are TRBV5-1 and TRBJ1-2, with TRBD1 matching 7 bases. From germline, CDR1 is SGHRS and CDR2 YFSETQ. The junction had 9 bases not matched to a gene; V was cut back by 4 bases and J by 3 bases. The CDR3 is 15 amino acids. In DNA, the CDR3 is TGCGCCAGCAGCGTATGGGACAGAGATCACTATGGCTACACCTTC. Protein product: CASSVWDRDHYGYTF.

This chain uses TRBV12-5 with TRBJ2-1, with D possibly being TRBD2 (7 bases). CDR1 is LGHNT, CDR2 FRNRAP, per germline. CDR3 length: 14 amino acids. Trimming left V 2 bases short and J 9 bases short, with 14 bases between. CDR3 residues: CASGLRGAVGEQFF. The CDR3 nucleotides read TGTGCTAGTGGTTTGCGGGGGGCTGTTGGTGAGCAGTTCTTC.

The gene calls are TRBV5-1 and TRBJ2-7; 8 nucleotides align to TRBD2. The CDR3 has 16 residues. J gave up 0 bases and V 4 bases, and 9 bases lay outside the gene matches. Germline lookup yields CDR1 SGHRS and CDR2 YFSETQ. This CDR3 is CASSSRTSFGSYEQYF. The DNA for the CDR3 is TGCGCCAGCAGCAGCAGGACTAGCTTTGGCTCCTACGAGCAGTACTTC.

The CDR3 sequence: CASSRQSGEKLFF. The CDR3 DNA follows: TGTGCCAGTAGTCGCCAGTCGGGTGAAAAACTGTTTTTT. V and J are TRBV19 and TRBJ1-4; D ambiguous. V dropped 5 bases and J dropped 7 bases, with 11 bases sitting between them. The CDR3 has 13 residues. Germline CDR1 LNHDA, CDR2 SQIVND (reference sequence).

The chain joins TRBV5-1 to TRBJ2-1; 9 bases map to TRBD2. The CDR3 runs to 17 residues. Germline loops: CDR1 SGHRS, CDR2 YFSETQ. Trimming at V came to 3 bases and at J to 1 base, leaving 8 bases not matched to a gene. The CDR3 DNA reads TGCGCCAGCAGCTCGTTTAGCGGGAGAGGTTCCTACAATGAGCAGTTCTTC. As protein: CASSSFSGRGSYNEQFF.

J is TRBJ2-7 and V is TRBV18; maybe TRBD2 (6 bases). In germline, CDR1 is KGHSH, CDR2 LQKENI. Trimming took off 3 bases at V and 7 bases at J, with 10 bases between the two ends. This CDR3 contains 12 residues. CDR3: CASSPDREEQYF. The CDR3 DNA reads TGTGCCAGCTCACCGGATCGGGAGGAGCAGTACTTC.

As DNA, the CDR3 is TGTGCCAGCAGTCACATTCCCGGGGGGGGGCGCAATTCACCCCTCCACTTT. Translation: CASSHIPGGGRNSPLHF. The J gene is TRBJ1-6, the V gene TRBV6-2 or TRBV6-3, with a tentative D call TRBD1 (6 bases). CDR3 size: 17 residues. The germline V gene has CDR1 MNHEY and CDR2 SVGEGT. Trimming stripped 5 bases from V and 7 bases from J, with 21 bases between.

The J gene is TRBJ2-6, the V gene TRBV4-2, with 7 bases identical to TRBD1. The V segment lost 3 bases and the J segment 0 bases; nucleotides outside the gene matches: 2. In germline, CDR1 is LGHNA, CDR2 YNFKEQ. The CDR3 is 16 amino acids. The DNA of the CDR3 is TGTGCCAGCAGCCAGACAGGGCACTCTGGGGCCAACGTCCTGACTTTC. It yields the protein CASSQTGHSGANVLTF.

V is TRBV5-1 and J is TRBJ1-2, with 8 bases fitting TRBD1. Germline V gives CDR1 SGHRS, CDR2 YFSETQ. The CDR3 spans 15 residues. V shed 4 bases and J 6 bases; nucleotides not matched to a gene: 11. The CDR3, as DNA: TGCGCCAGCAGCCCGGGACAGGAGGGCCCCCATGGCTACACCTTC. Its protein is CASSPGQEGPHGYTF. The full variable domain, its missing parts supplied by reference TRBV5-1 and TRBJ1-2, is KAGVTQTPRYLIKTRGQQVTLSCSPISGHRSVSWYQQTPGQGLQFLFEYFSETQRNKGNFPGRFSGRQFSNSRSEMNVSTLELGDSALYLCASSPGQEGPHGYTFGSGTRLTVV.

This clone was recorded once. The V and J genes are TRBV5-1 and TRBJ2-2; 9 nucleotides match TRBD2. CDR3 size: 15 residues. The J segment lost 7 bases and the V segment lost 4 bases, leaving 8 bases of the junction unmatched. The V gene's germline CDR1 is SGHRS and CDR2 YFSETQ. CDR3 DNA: TGCGCCAGCAGCCCCGGCGGGAGGGCCGGCGGGGAGCTGTTTTTT. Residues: CASSPGGRAGGELFF.

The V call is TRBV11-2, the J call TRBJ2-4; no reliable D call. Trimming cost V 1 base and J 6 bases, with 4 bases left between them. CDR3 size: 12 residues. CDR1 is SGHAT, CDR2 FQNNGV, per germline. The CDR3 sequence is CASSLAGNIQYF. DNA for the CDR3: TGTGCCAGCAGCTTAGCGGGAAACATTCAGTACTTC. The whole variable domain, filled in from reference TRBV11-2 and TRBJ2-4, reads EAGVAQSPRYKIIEKRQSVAFWCNPISGHATLYWYQQILGQGPKLLIQFQNNGVVDDSQLPKDRFSAERLKGVDSTLKIQPAKLEDSAVYLCASSLAGNIQYFGAGTRLSVL.

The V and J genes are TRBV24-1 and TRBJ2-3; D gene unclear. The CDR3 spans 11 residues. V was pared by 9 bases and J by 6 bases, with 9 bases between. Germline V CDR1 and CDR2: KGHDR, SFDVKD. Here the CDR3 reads CATASRDTQYF. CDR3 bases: TGTGCCACCGCATCTCGGGATACGCAGTATTTT.

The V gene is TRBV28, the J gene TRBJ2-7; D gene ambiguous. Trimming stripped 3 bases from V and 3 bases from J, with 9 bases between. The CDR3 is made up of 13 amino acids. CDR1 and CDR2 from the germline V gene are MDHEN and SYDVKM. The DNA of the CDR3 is TGTGCCAGCAGTTTCTTTCAGAACTACGAGCAGTACTTC. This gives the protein CASSFFQNYEQYF.

The CDR3: CATSTGTGQGLLGYTF. The CDR3 DNA reads as TGTGCCACCAGCACAGGGACAGGTCAAGGGCTCCTTGGCTACACCTTC. The chain combines TRBV15 with TRBJ1-2; 8 nucleotides agree with TRBD1. The junction had 14 bases not matched to a gene; V was cut back by 4 bases and J by 7 bases. The CDR3 has 16 residues. Germline CDR1 and CDR2: LNHNV and YYDKDF (reference sequence).

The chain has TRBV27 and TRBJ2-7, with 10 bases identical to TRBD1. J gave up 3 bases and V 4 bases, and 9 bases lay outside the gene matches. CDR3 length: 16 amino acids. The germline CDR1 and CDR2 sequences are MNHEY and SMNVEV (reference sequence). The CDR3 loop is CASSSVPGQGYYEQYF. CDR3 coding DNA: TGTGCCAGCAGTTCGGTCCCGGGACAGGGGTACTACGAGCAGTACTTC.

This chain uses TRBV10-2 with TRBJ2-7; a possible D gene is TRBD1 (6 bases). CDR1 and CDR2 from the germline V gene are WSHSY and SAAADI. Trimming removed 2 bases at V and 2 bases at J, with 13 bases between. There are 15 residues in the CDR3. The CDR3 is CASSEPRTAAYEQYF. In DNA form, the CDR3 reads TGCGCCAGCAGTGAGCCGCGGACAGCTGCCTACGAGCAGTACTTC.

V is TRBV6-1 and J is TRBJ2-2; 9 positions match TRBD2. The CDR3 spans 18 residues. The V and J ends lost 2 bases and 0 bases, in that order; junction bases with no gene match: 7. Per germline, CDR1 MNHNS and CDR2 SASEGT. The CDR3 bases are TGTGCCAGCAGTGAAAGGGTAGCGGGGGCCTCGAACACCGGGGAGCTGTTTTTT. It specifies CASSERVAGASNTGELFF.

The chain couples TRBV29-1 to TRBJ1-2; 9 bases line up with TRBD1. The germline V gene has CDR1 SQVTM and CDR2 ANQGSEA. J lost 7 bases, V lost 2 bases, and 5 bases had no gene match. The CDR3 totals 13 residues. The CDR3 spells CSVERGTGFGYTF. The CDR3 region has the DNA TGCAGCGTTGAACGAGGGACAGGGTTTGGCTACACCTTC.

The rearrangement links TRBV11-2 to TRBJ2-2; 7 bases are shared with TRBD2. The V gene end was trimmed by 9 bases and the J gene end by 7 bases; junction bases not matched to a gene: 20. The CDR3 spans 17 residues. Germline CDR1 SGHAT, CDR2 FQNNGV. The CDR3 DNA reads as TGTGCCAGTTTCCACTCCCTGCGAAGGGGAGGGATCGGGGAGCTGTTTTTT. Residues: CASFHSLRRGGIGELFF.

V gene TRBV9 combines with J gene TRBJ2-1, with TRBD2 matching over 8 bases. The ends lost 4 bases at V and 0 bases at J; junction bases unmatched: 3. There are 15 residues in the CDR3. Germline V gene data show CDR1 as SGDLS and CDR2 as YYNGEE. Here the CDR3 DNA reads TGTGCCAGCAGCCCCGCGGGGGGCTCCTACAATGAGCAGTTCTTC. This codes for CASSPAGGSYNEQFF.